This record looks at one T cell receptor beta chain sequence and its context. A Seattle source enrolled patients during active infection and followed them longitudinally. The CDR3 length is 16 residues. CDR1 SGHVS and CDR2 FNYEAQ come from the germline V gene. V lost 5 bases and J 0 bases, leaving 14 bases between the germline ends. As processed by the authors: Reference gene primers were amplified, and this amplification served to estimate nucleated cell counts. Measured with immunoSEQ multiplex PCR; TCRdb has only the in-frame clones, and not every one. For V, J and clone size, that table is used; D and trimming come from the DNA. The sample records around 260,000 clones, more than 85% being singletons. The record originates from a study of blood T cell repertoires in COVID-19. Overall study context: Spain, Italy and the United States supplied samples that represented acute and convalescent COVID-19. Sources were T cells, B-cell-depleted T cells, or PBMCs; the material itself was cDNA or gDNA.

The source is a woman in her 30s with COVID-19, enrolled during active disease. The gene calls are TRBV7-6 and TRBJ2-1; a weak D match, TRBD2 (6 bases). The sample was peripheral blood. CDR3 protein: CASSKNGGSSYNEQFF. DNA for the CDR3: TGTGCCAGCAGCAAAAACGGGGGAAGCTCCTACAATGAGCAGTTCTTC.